This TCR beta chain was captured in a study of molecular identifiers for immune sequencing clone quantification. One entry per CDR3 protein, called by TCRdb with MiXCR from the PCR reads. The sample includes 490,000 or so distinct CDR3 sequences, around 23% of them seen just once. From germline, CDR1 is SGHTA and CDR2 FQGTGA. This CDR3 spans 15 amino acids. J lost 5 bases, V lost 5 bases, and 8 bases had no gene match. On this clonotype: Being one base from a much bigger clone, this may be a read error.

The chain couples TRBV7-3 to TRBJ2-1; 8 bases line up with TRBD2. Sequencing was done on a sample of naive CD8+ T cells from blood, with Jurkat cell RNA spiked in. The subset: FACS-sorted CD8+CD4-CCR7+CD45RA+ naive T cells. The source is a human donor in good health. Some libraries in this study had Jurkat cell RNA spiked in. This CDR3 reads CASSPLSGADNEQFF. DNA for the CDR3: TGTGCCAGCAGCCCCCTTAGCGGGGCCGACAATGAGCAGTTCTTC.